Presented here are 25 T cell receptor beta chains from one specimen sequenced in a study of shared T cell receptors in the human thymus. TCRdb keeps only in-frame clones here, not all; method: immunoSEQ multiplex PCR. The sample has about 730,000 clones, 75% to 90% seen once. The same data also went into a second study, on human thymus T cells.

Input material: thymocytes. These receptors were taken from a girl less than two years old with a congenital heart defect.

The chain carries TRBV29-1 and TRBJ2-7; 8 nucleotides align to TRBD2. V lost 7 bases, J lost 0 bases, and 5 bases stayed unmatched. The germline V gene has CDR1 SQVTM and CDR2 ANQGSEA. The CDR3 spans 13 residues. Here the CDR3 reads CSARGGTSYEQYF. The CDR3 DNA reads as TGCAGCGCCCGGGGGGGAACCTCCTACGAGCAGTACTTC.

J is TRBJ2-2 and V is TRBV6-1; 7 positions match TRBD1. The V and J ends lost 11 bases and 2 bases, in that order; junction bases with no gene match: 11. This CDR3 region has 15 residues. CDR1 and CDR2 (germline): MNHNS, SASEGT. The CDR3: CAGTGTETNTGELFF. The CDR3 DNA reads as TGTGCCGGAACCGGGACAGAGACTAACACCGGGGAGCTGTTTTTT.

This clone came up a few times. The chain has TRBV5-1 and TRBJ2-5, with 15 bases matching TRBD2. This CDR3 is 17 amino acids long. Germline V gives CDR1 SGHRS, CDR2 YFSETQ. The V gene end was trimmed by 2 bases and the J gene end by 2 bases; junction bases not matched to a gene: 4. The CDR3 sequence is CASSFLGLAGGQETQYF. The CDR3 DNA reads TGCGCCAGCAGCTTCTTAGGACTAGCGGGGGGGCAAGAGACCCAGTACTTC. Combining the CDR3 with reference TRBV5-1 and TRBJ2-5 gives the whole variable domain KAGVTQTPRYLIKTRGQQVTLSCSPISGHRSVSWYQQTPGQGLQFLFEYFSETQRNKGNFPGRFSGRQFSNSRSEMNVSTLELGDSALYLCASSFLGLAGGQETQYFGPGTRLLVL.

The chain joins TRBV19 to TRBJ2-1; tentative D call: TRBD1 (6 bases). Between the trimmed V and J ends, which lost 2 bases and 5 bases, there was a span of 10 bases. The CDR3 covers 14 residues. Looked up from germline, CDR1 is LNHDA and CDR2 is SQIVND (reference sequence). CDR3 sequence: CASSIWGHDNEQFF. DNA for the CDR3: TGTGCCAGTAGTATATGGGGACACGACAATGAGCAGTTCTTC. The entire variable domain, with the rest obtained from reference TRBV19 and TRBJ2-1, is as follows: DGGITQSPKYLFRKEGQNVTLSCEQNLNHDAMYWYRQDPGQGLRLIYYSQIVNDFQKGDIAEGYSVSREKKESFPLTVTSAQKNPTAFYLCASSIWGHDNEQFFGPGTRLTVL.

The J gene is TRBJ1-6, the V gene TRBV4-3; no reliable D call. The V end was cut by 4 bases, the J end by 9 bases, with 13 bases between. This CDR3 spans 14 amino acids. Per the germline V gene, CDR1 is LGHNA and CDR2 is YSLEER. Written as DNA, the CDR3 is TGCGCCAGCAGCCCGGCCCGGAGGTCTTCACCCCTCCACTTT. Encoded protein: CASSPARRSSPLHF.

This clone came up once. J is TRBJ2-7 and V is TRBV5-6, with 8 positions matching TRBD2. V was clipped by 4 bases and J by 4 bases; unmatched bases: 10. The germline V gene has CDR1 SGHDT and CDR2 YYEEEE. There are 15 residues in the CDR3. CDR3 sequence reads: CASSLRPGGVYEQYF. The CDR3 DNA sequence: TGTGCCAGCAGCCTCCGTCCGGGGGGGGTGTACGAGCAGTACTTC.

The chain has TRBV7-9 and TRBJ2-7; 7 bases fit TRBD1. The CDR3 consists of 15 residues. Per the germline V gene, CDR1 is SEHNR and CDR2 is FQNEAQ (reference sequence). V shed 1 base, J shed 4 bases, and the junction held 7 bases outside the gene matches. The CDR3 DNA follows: TGTGCCAGCAGCTTAGGGACAGGATTCCCGTACGAGCAGTACTTC. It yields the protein CASSLGTGFPYEQYF.

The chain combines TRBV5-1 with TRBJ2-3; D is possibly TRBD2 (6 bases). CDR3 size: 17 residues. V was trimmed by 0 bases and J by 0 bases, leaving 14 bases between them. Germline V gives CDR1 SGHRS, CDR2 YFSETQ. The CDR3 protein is CASSLALRLESTDTQYF. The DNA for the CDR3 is TGCGCCAGCAGCTTGGCCCTAAGACTAGAAAGCACAGATACGCAGTATTTT. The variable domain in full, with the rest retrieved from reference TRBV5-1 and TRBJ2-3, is KAGVTQTPRYLIKTRGQQVTLSCSPISGHRSVSWYQQTPGQGLQFLFEYFSETQRNKGNFPGRFSGRQFSNSRSEMNVSTLELGDSALYLCASSLALRLESTDTQYFGPGTRLTVL.

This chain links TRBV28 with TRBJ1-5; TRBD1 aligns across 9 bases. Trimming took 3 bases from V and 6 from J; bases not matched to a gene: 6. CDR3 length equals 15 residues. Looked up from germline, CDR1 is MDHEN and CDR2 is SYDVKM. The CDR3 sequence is CASSFGTGITQPQHF. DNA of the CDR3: TGTGCCAGCAGTTTCGGGACAGGGATTACTCAGCCCCAGCATTTT.

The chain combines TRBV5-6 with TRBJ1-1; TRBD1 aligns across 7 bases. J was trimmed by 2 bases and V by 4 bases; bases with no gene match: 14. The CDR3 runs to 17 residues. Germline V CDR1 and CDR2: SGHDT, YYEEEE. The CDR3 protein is CASSIPTGVGDNTEAFF. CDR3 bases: TGTGCCAGCAGCATCCCTACAGGGGTTGGAGATAACACTGAAGCTTTCTTT.

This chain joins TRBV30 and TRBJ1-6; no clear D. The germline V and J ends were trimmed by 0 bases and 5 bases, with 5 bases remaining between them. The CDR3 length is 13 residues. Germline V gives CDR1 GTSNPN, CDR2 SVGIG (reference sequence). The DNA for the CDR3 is TGTGCCTGGAGTGTGTCAGATAATTCACCCCTCCACTTT. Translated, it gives CAWSVSDNSPLHF.

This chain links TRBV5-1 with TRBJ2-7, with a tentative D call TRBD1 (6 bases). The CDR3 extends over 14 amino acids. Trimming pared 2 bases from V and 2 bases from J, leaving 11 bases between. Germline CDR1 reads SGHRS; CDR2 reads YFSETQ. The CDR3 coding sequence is TGCGCCAGCAGCTTAGCGGACAGCCCCTACGAGCAGTACTTC. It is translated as CASSLADSPYEQYF.

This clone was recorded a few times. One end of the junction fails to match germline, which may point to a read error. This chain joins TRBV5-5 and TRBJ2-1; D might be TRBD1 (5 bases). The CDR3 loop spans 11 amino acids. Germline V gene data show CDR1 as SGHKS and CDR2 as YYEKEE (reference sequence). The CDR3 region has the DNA TGTGCCAGCAGCTCGGACAACGAGCAGTTCTTC. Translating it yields CASSSDNEQFF. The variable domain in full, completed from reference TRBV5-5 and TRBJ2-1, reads DAGVTQSPTHLIKTRGQQVTLRCSPISGHKSVSWYQQVLGQGPQFIFQYYEKEERGRGNFPDRFSARQFPNYSSELNVNALLLGDSALYLCASSSDNEQFFGPGTRLTVL.

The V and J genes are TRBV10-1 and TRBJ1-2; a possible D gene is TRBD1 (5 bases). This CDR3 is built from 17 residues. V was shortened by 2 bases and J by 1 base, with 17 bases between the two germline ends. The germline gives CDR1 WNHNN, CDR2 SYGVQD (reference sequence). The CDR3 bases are TGCGCCAGCAGTGAGGGGGCAGCCAGTAGTATTAACTATGGCTACACCTTC. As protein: CASSEGAASSINYGYTF.

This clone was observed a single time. The CDR3 loop reads CASSPLKGTTNQPQHF. DNA for the CDR3: TGTGCCAGCAGCCCACTAAAAGGGACAACTAATCAGCCCCAGCATTTT. The J gene is TRBJ1-5, the V gene TRBV7-8; D is perhaps TRBD1 (6 bases). The CDR3 is made up of 16 amino acids. V dropped 5 bases and J dropped 4 bases, with 18 bases sitting between them. Germline assignment: CDR1 SGHVS and CDR2 FQNEAQ. Supplemented by reference TRBV7-8 and TRBJ1-5, the full variable domain reads GAGVSQSPRYKVAKRGQDVALRCDPISGHVSLFWYQQALGQGPEFLTYFQNEAQLDKSGLPSDRFFAERPEGSVSTLKIQRTQQEDSAVYLCASSPLKGTTNQPQHFGDGTRLSIL.

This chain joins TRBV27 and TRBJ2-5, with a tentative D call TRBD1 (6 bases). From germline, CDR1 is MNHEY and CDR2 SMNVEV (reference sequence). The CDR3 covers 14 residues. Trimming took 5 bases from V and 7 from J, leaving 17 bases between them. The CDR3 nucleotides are TGTGCCAGCAGTGCAGACAGGAGAGGGTGGACCCAGTACTTC. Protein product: CASSADRRGWTQYF.

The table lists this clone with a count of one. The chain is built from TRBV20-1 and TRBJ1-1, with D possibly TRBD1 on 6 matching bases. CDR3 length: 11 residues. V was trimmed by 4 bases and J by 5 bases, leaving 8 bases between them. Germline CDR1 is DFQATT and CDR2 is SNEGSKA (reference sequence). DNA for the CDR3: TGCAGTGCTACAGGGGCAACTGAAGCTTTCTTT. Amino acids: CSATGATEAFF.

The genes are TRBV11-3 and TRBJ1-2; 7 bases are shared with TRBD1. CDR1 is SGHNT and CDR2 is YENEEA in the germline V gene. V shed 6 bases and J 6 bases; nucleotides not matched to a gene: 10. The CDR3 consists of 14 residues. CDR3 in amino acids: CASRPATGWDGYTF. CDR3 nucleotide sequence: TGTGCCAGCAGACCCGCGACAGGGTGGGATGGCTACACCTTC.

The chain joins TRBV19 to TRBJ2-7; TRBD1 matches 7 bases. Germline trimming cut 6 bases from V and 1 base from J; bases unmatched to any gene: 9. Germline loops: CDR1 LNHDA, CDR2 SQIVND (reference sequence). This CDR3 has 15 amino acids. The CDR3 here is CASRKTGTVSYEQYF. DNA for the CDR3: TGTGCCAGTAGAAAAACCGGGACAGTGTCCTACGAGCAGTACTTC.

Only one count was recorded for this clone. The DNA for the CDR3 is TGTGCCAGCAGTTCCCGACAGGGATCTGGAAACACCATATATTTT. This gives the protein CASSSRQGSGNTIYF. This chain uses TRBV6-6 with TRBJ1-3; 7 nucleotides agree with TRBD1. V was clipped by 4 bases and J by 1 base; unmatched bases: 4. Germline loops: CDR1 MNHNY, CDR2 SVGAGI (reference sequence). CDR3 length equals 15 residues.

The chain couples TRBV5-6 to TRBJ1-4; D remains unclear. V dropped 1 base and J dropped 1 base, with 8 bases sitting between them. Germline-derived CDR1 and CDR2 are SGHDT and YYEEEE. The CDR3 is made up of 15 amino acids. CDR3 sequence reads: CASSLSGRTNEKLFF. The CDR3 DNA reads TGTGCCAGCAGCTTGTCCGGGAGAACTAATGAAAAACTGTTTTTT.

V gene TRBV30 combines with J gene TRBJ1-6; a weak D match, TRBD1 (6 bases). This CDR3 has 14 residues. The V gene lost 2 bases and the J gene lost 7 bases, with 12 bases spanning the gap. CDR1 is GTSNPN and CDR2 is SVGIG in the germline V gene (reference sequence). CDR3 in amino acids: CAWSLTGINSPLHF. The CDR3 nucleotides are TGTGCCTGGAGTTTAACAGGGATCAATTCACCCCTCCACTTT.

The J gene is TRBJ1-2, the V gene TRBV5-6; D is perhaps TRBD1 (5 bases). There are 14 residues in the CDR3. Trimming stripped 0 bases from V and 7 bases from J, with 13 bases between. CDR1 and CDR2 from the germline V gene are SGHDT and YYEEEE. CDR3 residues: CASSLVWAGIGYTF. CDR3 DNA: TGTGCCAGCAGCTTGGTTTGGGCAGGGATTGGCTACACCTTC.

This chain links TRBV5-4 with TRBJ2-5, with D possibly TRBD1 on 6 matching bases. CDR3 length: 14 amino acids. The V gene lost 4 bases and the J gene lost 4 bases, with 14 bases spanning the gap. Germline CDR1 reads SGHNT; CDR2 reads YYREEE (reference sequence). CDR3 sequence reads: CASSRTGWGETQYF. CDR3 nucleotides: TGTGCCAGCAGCCGAACAGGGTGGGGAGAGACCCAGTACTTC.

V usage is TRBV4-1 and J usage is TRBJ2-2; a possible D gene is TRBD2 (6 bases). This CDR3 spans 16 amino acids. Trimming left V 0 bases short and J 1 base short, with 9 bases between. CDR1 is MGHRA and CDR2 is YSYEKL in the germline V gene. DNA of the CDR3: TGCGCCAGCAGCCAAGATCGCGGGGAGAACACCGGGGAGCTGTTTTTT. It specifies CASSQDRGENTGELFF.